This T cell receptor beta chain derives from a study of blood T cell repertoires in COVID-19. Study as a whole: The samples span acute and convalescent COVID-19 from the United States, Italy and Spain. T cells, B-cell-depleted T cells, or PBMCs provided the cDNA or gDNA that served as material.

Per the germline V gene, CDR1 is ENHRY and CDR2 is SYGVKD. The CDR3 sequence is 15 residues long. Losses at the gene ends were 7 bases for V and 4 bases for J; bases not matched to a gene: 10. Per the original methods: Cell counts per sample came from amplifying reference gene primers. Generated by immunoSEQ multiplex PCR, the TCRdb table keeps only in-frame clones and is missing some. V and J calls and clone size are given by that table; D and trimming were obtained from the DNA. Altogether over 200,000 clones are present, 75% to 85% being singletons, with the ten largest covering over 2%. J is TRBJ2-1 and V is TRBV10-3; 7 positions agree with TRBD1. The sequencing input was peripheral blood. The TCR comes from a man in his forties who had recovered from COVID-19. The chain's CDR3 is CAITVRQGLYNEQFF. Here the CDR3 DNA reads TGTGCCATCACGGTTCGACAGGGCCTTTACAATGAGCAGTTCTTC.